The clone carrying this T cell receptor beta chain was recorded many times. TCRdb reanalysed the reads using MiXCR and keeps one entry per CDR3 protein. Among approximately 500,000 distinct CDR3 sequences listed, roughly 12% were seen once. The data stem from a study of T cell repertoires in cytomegalovirus infection. The CDR3 has 15 amino acids. Trimming left V 0 bases short and J 6 bases short, with 9 bases between. Germline V gene sequence: CDR1 SGHDN, CDR2 FVKESK. This sequence was found in a human donor in good health (CMV status not recorded). Some clones in this sample may be carry-over from other donors' samples. Input material: PBMCs. The chain has TRBV14 and TRBJ2-6; D unresolved. Here the CDR3 reads CASSQDRIVANVLTF. The CDR3 DNA reads as TGTGCCAGCAGCCAAGATCGGATCGTGGCCAACGTCCTGACTTTC.